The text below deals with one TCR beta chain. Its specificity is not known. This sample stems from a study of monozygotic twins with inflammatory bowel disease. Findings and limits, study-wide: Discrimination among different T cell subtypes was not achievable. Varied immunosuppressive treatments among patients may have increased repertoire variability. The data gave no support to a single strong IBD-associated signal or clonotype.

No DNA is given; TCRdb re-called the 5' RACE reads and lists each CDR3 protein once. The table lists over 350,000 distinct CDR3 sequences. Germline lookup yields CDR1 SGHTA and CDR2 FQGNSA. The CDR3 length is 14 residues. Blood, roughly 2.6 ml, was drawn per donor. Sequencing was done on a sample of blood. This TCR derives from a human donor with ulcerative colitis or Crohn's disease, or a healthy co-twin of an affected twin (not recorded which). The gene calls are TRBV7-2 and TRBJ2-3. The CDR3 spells CASSFGVSTDTQYF.